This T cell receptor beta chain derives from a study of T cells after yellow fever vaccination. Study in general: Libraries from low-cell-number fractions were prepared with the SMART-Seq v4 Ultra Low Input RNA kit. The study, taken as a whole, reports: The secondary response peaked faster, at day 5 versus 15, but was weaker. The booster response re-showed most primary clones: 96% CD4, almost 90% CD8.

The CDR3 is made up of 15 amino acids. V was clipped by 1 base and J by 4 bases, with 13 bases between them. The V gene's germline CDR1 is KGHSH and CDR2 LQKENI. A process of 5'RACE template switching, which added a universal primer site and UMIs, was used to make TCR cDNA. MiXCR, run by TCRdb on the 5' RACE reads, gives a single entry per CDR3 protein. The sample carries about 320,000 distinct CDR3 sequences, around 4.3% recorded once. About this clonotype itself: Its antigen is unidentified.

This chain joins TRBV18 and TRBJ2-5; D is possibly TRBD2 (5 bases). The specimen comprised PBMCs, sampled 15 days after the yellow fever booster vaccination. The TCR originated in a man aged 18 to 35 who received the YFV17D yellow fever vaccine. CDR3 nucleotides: TGTGCCAGCTCACCACAGGGAGCAGGATCAGAGACCCAGTACTTC. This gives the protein CASSPQGAGSETQYF.